These 21 T cell receptor beta chains came from one sample sequenced in a study of glioma-infiltrating T cells. Amplification of TCR alpha and beta CDR3 regions from RNA used iRepertoire nested multiplex PCR. Each CDR3 protein is one row after TCRdb ran MiXCR on the multiplex PCR reads. Of around 97,000 distinct CDR3 sequences listed, 25% to 35% are singletons. What was sequenced was glioma tissue, nonneoplastic brain tissue, or PBMCs (not recorded which). The receptors shown here come from a human donor with low-grade glioma or glioblastoma, undergoing nonglioma brain surgery, or in good health (not recorded which).

This clonotype was detected many times. This chain links TRBV27 with TRBJ2-1; D remains ambiguous. Germline V CDR1 and CDR2: MNHEY, SMNVEV (reference sequence). This CDR3 is built from 16 residues. V was shortened by 5 bases and J by 0 bases, with 14 bases between the two germline ends. In nucleotides, the CDR3 is TGTGCCAGCAGTCCTATCGCCCAAAGCTCCTACAATGAGCAGTTCTTC. Amino acid sequence: CASSPIAQSSYNEQFF.

The rearrangement links TRBV5-4 to TRBJ1-2, with TRBD1 identical over 10 bases. From germline, CDR1 is SGHNT and CDR2 YYREEE (reference sequence). V lost 3 bases, J lost 4 bases, and 9 bases stayed unmatched. This CDR3 has 16 amino acids. The CDR3 spells CASSSGDRGATYGYTF. In nucleotides, the CDR3 is TGTGCCAGCAGCTCTGGGGACAGGGGCGCAACCTATGGCTACACCTTC.

This clonotype was found many times. The rearrangement links TRBV6-2 or TRBV6-3 to TRBJ1-2; D is ambiguous. V was pared by 4 bases and J by 6 bases, with 9 bases between. Germline assignment: CDR1 MNHEY and CDR2 SVGEGT. This CDR3 is 12 amino acids long. In DNA, the CDR3 is TGTGCCAGCAGTTTACCCGGCGATGGCTACACCTTC. Translation: CASSLPGDGYTF.

In its sample, this clonotype was seen many times. CDR3 loop: CASSYAGGTDTQYF. CDR3 in DNA: TGTGCCAGCAGTTATGCGGGGGGCACAGATACGCAGTATTTT. The genes are TRBV6-1 and TRBJ2-3; 7 nucleotides match TRBD2. Trimming removed 5 bases from V and 1 base from J; junction bases left unmatched: 3. CDR3 length: 14 residues. Germline V lookup: CDR1 MNHNS, CDR2 SASEGT.

The sample holds many counts of this clonotype. The V call is TRBV4-1, the J call TRBJ2-3; the D gene is possibly TRBD1 (5 bases). The germline V and J ends were trimmed by 8 bases and 4 bases, with 16 bases remaining between them. The CDR3 covers 14 residues. Germline loops: CDR1 MGHRA, CDR2 YSYEKL. The CDR3 sequence is CASGTLQVADTQYF. The CDR3 nucleotides read TGCGCCAGCGGTACGCTACAGGTGGCAGATACGCAGTATTTT.

This clonotype was found many times. This sequence joins TRBV29-1 and TRBJ1-2; possibly TRBD1 for D (6 bases). Trimming shortened V by 3 bases and J by 8 bases, and 10 bases separated the two germline ends. The CDR3 contains 11 residues. The germline V gene encodes CDR1 SQVTM and CDR2 ANQGSEA. The CDR3 nucleotides are TGCAGCGTTGATGCAGGGGACGGCTACACCTTC. Translating it yields CSVDAGDGYTF.

This clonotype was seen many times. V gene TRBV7-9 combines with J gene TRBJ2-3; D is undetermined. Germline CDR1 and CDR2: SEHNR and FQNEAQ (reference sequence). The CDR3 spans 13 residues. Trimming took off 2 bases at V and 10 bases at J, with 13 bases between the two ends. The CDR3 nucleotides read TGTGCCAGCAGCTTAACTTCCGCTCGGGCGCAGTATTTT. As protein: CASSLTSARAQYF.

The chain couples TRBV30 to TRBJ1-4; the D is unclear. This CDR3 spans 14 amino acids. Germline V gene lookup returns CDR1 GTSNPN and CDR2 SVGIG (reference sequence). The ends were cut back, 0 bases at V and 8 bases at J, with 13 bases in the middle. As DNA, the CDR3 is TGTGCCTGGAGTGTAAATATGGACGGAGAAAAACTGTTTTTT. It specifies CAWSVNMDGEKLFF.

This clonotype has at least ten counts. V usage is TRBV7-2 and J usage is TRBJ1-2; D gene uncertain. The V end was cut by 1 base, the J end by 3 bases, with 9 bases between. This CDR3 is built from 14 residues. Per germline, CDR1 SGHTA and CDR2 FQGNSA. CDR3 in amino acids: CASSLVEGDYGYTF. DNA for the CDR3: TGTGCCAGCAGCTTAGTAGAGGGAGACTATGGCTACACCTTC.

With regard to this clonotype: This could be a read error, since a much larger clone is one nucleotide away. This chain uses TRBV20-1 with TRBJ1-5, with a weak D call TRBD1 (6 bases). Trimming removed 3 bases from V and 5 bases from J, with 17 bases in between. The CDR3 contains 15 residues. Germline CDR1 DFQATT, CDR2 SNEGSKA (reference sequence). The CDR3 DNA reads TGCAGTGCTAGGGCACAGGGATTGGGCGATCAGCCCCAGCATTTT. Translating it yields CSARAQGLGDQPQHF.

The chain has TRBV12-3 or TRBV12-4 and TRBJ1-3; no clear D. The CDR3 extends over 13 amino acids. Trimming took off 0 bases at V and 5 bases at J, with 5 bases between the two ends. The CDR3 sequence is CASSLAQRNTIYF. The CDR3 nucleotides read TGTGCCAGCAGTTTAGCGCAGAGAAACACCATATATTTT.

This clonotype was recorded only once. V gene TRBV4-2 combines with J gene TRBJ2-7; 11 bases are a match to TRBD1. Germline loops: CDR1 LGHNA, CDR2 YNFKEQ. Trimming cost V 2 bases and J 4 bases; bases outside gene matches: 7. This CDR3 contains 16 residues. In nucleotides, the CDR3 is TGTGCCAGCAGCCAACTGCCGGGGACAGGGGGATACGAGCAGTACTTC. Translated, it gives CASSQLPGTGGYEQYF.

Ten or more counts support this clonotype. J is TRBJ2-3 and V is TRBV7-9; the D gene is possibly TRBD1 (6 bases). V was trimmed by 5 bases and J by 0 bases, leaving 12 bases between them. Germline V gene sequence: CDR1 SEHNR, CDR2 FQNEAQ (reference sequence). The CDR3 totals 15 residues. The CDR3: CASSPGAASTDTQYF. CDR3 sequence (DNA): TGTGCCAGCAGCCCAGGGGCAGCTAGCACAGATACGCAGTATTTT.

This clonotype occurred a few times. The chain combines TRBV3-1 with TRBJ1-2; no definite D call. In germline, CDR1 is LGHDT, CDR2 YNNKEL (reference sequence). The CDR3 runs 17 residues. Deletions cut 4 bases from V and 1 base from J, with 19 bases between. CDR3 region: CASSRRKPGNLNYGYTF. In nucleotides, the CDR3 is TGTGCCAGCAGCCGCCGTAAACCGGGGAACCTTAACTATGGCTACACCTTC.

The J gene is TRBJ2-1, the V gene TRBV27, with 11 bases identical to TRBD2. After removal of 7 bases from V and 10 bases from J, the junction contained 0 bases not matched to a gene. Germline V gene data show CDR1 as MNHEY and CDR2 as SMNVEV (reference sequence). CDR3 size: 11 residues. In DNA form, the CDR3 reads TGTGCCAGCACTAGCGGGGGGGAGCAGTTCTTC. Amino acids: CASTSGGEQFF.

Of note for this clonotype: A much larger clone differs by one base, so this may be a read error. The chain carries TRBV20-1 and TRBJ2-1, with TRBD2 as a possible D gene (6 bases). The germline V gene has CDR1 DFQATT and CDR2 SNEGSKA (reference sequence). The CDR3 has 14 amino acids. As DNA, the CDR3 is TGCAGTGCTTACGGGACTTGGGATCGGAATGATCAGTTCTTC. This sequence encodes CSAYGTWDRNDQFF.

In the case of this clonotype: A clone one base away is much larger, so this may be a read error. The gene calls are TRBV7-2 and TRBJ1-4; no reliable D call. The CDR3 spans 17 residues. The germline gives CDR1 SGHTA, CDR2 FQGNSA. The CDR3 DNA sequence: TGTGCCAGCAGCTTAAACCCCTCCGGTGCAACTAATGAAAGACTGTTTTTT. Translating gives CASSLNPSGATNERLFF.

This clonotype was observed a handful of times. The chain couples TRBV3-1 to TRBJ1-6; possible D gene TRBD1, 6 bases. The CDR3 contains 15 residues. V was pared by 2 bases and J by 9 bases, with 14 bases between. Germline V gene sequence: CDR1 LGHDT, CDR2 YNNKEL (reference sequence). CDR3 in amino acids: CASSQHRGASSPLHF. DNA of the CDR3: TGTGCCAGCAGCCAACACCGGGGGGCGAGTTCACCCCTCCACTTT.

This clonotype was detected once. One base away lies a much larger clone, so this may be a sequencing read error. V is TRBV7-9 and J is TRBJ2-3, with 10 positions matching TRBD2. CDR1 and CDR2 from the germline V gene are SEHNR and FQNEAQ (reference sequence). This CDR3 is 15 amino acids long. CDR3 coding DNA: TGTGCCAGCAGCTTAGAAGCGGGGGGGCCGAATACGCAGTGTTTT. Protein: CASSLEAGGPNTQCF.

This clonotype was detected ten times or more. The J gene is TRBJ2-7, the V gene TRBV20-1; 9 bases map to TRBD2. Germline lookup yields CDR1 DFQATT and CDR2 SNEGSKA (reference sequence). The CDR3 consists of 16 residues. Trimming cost V 2 bases and J 1 base; bases outside gene matches: 9. The CDR3 coding sequence is TGCAGTGCTAGATTCCGCGGGGGGGAAGGATCCTACGAGCAGTACTTC. Its translation: CSARFRGGEGSYEQYF.

This clonotype was picked up a small number of times. The genes are TRBV18 and TRBJ2-1; the match to TRBD2 covers 9 bases. The length of the CDR3 is 17 residues. In germline, CDR1 is KGHSH, CDR2 LQKENI. After removal of 1 base from V and 7 bases from J, the junction contained 11 bases not matched to a gene. CDR3 amino acids: CASSPRRAGGPDNEQFF. The CDR3 DNA sequence: TGTGCCAGCTCACCACGAAGGGCGGGGGGGCCGGATAATGAGCAGTTCTTC.